This T cell receptor (beta chain) was recovered during a study of post-analysis software for immune sequencing data. The study's findings and limits: Among a few TRBV segments more frequent in patients than controls were TRBV5-6, TRBV5-1 and TRBV20-1. The F measure placed samples prepared in the same batch into strongly shared clusters.

In the case of this clonotype: Its antigen is undetermined.

Unique-molecular-identifier-tagged TCR beta cDNA libraries were used. Roughly 500,000 cDNA molecules came from about 1 to 10 million T cells. TCRdb independently ran MiXCR on the PCR reads; one entry per CDR3 protein. Altogether fewer than 600,000 distinct CDR3 sequences are present, under 55% being singletons, with the ten largest covering 9% to 14%. Trimming left V 0 bases short and J 8 bases short, with 14 bases between. Germline-derived CDR1 and CDR2 are SQVTM and ANQGSEA. CDR3 length: 13 amino acids. This receptor was identified in a girl aged 5-17 years with multiple sclerosis. The sample consisted of blood. J is TRBJ2-7 and V is TRBV29-1, with a possible D match to TRBD2 (7 bases). CDR3 DNA: TGCAGCGTTGAAGATCGAGGGGGGGTGCAGCAGTACTTC. It is translated as CSVEDRGGVQQYF.